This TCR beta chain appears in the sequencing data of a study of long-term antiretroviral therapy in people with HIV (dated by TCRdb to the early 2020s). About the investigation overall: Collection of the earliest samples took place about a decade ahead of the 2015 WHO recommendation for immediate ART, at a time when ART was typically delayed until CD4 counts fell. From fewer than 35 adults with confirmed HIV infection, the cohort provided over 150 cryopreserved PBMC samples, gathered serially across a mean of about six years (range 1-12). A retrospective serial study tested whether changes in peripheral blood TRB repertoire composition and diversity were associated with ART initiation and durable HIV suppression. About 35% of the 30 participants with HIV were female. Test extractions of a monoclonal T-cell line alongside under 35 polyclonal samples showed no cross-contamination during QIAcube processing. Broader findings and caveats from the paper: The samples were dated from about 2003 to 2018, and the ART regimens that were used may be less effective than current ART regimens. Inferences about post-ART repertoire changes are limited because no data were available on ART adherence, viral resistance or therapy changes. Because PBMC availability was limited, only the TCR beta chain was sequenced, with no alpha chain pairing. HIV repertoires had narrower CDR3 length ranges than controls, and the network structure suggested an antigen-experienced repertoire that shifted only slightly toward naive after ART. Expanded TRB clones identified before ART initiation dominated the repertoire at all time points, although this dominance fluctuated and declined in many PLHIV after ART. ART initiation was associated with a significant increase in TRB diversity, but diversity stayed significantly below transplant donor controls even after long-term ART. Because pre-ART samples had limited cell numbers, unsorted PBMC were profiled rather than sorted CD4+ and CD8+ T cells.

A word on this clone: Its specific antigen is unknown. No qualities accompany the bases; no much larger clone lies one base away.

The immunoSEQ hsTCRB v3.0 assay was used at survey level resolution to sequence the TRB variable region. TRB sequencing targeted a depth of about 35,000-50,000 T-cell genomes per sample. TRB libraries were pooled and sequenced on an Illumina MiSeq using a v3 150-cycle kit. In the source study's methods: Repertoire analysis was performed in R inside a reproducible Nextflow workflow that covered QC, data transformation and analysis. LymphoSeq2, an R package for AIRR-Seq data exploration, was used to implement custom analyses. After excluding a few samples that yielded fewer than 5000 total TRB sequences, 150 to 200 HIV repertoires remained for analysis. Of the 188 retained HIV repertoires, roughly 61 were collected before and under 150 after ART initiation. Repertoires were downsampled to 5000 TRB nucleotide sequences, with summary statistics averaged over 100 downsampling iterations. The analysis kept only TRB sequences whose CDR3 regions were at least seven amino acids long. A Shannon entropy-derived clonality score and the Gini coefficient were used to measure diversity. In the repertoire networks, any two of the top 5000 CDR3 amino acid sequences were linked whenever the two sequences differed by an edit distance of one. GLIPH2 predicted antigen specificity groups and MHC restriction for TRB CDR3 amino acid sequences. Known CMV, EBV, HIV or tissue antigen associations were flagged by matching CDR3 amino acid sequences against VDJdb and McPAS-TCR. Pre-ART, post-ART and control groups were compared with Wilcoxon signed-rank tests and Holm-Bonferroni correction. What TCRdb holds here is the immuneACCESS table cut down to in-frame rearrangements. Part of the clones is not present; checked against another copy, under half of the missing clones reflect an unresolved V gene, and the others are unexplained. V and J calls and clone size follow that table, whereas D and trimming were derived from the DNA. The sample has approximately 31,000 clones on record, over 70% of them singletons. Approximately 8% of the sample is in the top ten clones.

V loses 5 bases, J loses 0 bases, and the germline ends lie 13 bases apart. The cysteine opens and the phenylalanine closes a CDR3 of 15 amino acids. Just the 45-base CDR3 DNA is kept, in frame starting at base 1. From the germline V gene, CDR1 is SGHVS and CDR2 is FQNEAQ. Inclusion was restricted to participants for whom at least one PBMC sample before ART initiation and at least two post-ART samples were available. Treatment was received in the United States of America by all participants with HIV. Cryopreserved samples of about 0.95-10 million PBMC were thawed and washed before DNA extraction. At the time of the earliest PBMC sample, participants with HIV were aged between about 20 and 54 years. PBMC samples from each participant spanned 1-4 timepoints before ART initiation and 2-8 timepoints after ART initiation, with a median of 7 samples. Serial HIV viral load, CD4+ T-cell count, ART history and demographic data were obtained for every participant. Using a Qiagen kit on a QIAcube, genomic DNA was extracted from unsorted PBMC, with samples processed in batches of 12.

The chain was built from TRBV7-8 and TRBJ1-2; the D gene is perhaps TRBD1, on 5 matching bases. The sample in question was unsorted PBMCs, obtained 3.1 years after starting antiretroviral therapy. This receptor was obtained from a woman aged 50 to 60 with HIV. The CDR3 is CASSHGGEANYGYTF. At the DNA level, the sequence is TGTGCCAGCAGCCACGGGGGGGAAGCTAACTATGGCTACACCTTC.